The 13 T cell receptor beta chains below come from one sample, sequenced in a study of T cell repertoires in cytomegalovirus infection. TCRdb re-derived calls from the reads in MiXCR, one entry per CDR3 protein. The table includes roughly 180,000 distinct CDR3 sequences, about a sixth detected once. Sequenced sample: CD8+ T cells from PBMCs. The source of these receptors is a human donor in good health (CMV status not recorded). Some clones in this sample may be carry-over from other donors' samples.

This rearrangement joins TRBV15 to TRBJ1-2; D possibly corresponds to TRBD1 (5 bases). There are 15 residues in the CDR3. V gave up 0 bases and J gave up 1 base, with 9 bases separating them. CDR1 LNHNV and CDR2 YYDKDF come from the germline V gene (reference sequence). The CDR3 spells CATSRDLDSNYGYTF. The DNA of the CDR3 is TGTGCCACCAGCAGAGATCTCGACAGTAACTATGGCTACACCTTC.

V is TRBV6-6 and J is TRBJ2-3; the match to TRBD2 covers 11 bases. The germline gives CDR1 MNHNY, CDR2 SVGAGI (reference sequence). This CDR3 has 17 residues. Trimming removed 1 base from V and 1 base from J; junction bases left unmatched: 4. This CDR3 is CASSYYASGGRTDTQYF. The DNA of the CDR3 is TGTGCCAGCAGTTACTACGCTAGCGGGGGGCGCACAGATACGCAGTATTTT.

This clonotype was counted at least ten times. V usage is TRBV2 and J usage is TRBJ2-1; 14 bases are a match to TRBD2. Germline V gene data show CDR1 as SNHLY and CDR2 as FYNNEI. Germline trimming cut 7 bases from V and 0 bases from J; bases unmatched to any gene: 5. This CDR3 has 17 residues. The CDR3 nucleotides read TGTGCCAGCAACTCCGGGACTAGCGGGGGCTCCTACAATGAGCAGTTCTTC. Its translation: CASNSGTSGGSYNEQFF. Filled out from reference TRBV2 and TRBJ2-1, the complete variable domain reads EPEVTQTPSHQVTQMGQEVILRCVPISNHLYFYWYRQILGQKVEFLVSFYNNEISEKSEIFDDQFSVERPDGSNFTLKIRSTKLEDSAMYFCASNSGTSGGSYNEQFFGPGTRLTVL.

The rearrangement uses TRBV6-5 and TRBJ2-7, with D unclear. Trimming stripped 1 base from V and 2 bases from J, with 3 bases between. Germline CDR1 and CDR2: MNHEY and SVGAGI. There are 12 residues in the CDR3. The CDR3 region is CASSYLTYEQYF. For the CDR3, the DNA is TGTGCCAGCAGTTACTTAACCTACGAGCAGTACTTC.

This sequence joins TRBV12-3 or TRBV12-4 and TRBJ1-1, with D possibly TRBD1 on 5 matching bases. The CDR3 runs 12 residues. Trimming cost V 7 bases and J 6 bases, with 12 bases left between them. The CDR3 sequence: CASTHLGAEAFF. The CDR3 region has the DNA TGTGCCAGCACCCATCTAGGGGCTGAAGCTTTCTTT.

This clonotype was seen more than once but under ten times. The V gene is TRBV7-9, the J gene TRBJ2-2; the D gene could be TRBD1 or TRBD2 (5 bases each). V lost 5 bases and J lost 0, with 10 bases in between. The CDR3 has 15 amino acids. CDR1 is SEHNR and CDR2 is FQNEAQ in the germline V gene (reference sequence). In nucleotides, the CDR3 is TGTGCCAGCAGCATGGGACCGCCGAACACCGGGGAGCTGTTTTTT. Protein: CASSMGPPNTGELFF.

This clonotype was detected only a few times. The chain employs TRBV27 and TRBJ2-5, with D perhaps matching TRBD2 (7 bases). Deletions cut 10 bases from V and 2 bases from J, with 23 bases between. The CDR3 spans 16 residues. Germline V gene lookup returns CDR1 MNHEY and CDR2 SMNVEV (reference sequence). The CDR3, as DNA: TGTGCCACCTCCGAGTGGGCGGGGGCGATACAAGAGACCCAGTACTTC. This encodes CATSEWAGAIQETQYF.

In its sample, this clonotype was seen a few times. This chain connects TRBV28 to TRBJ1-2; D is undetermined. Germline CDR1 is MDHEN and CDR2 is SYDVKM. The CDR3 loop spans 14 amino acids. Between the trimmed V and J ends, which lost 6 bases and 5 bases, there was a span of 16 bases. The CDR3 sequence: CASSTVRAGYGYTF. CDR3 bases: TGTGCCAGCAGCACGGTCCGGGCCGGGTATGGCTACACCTTC.

Only a few counts were recorded for this clonotype. This sequence joins TRBV7-6 and TRBJ2-5, with D perhaps TRBD1 or TRBD2 (6 bases each). This CDR3 comprises 17 residues. With 5 bases removed from V and 1 base from J, the gap between germline ends came to 20 bases. In germline, CDR1 is SGHVS, CDR2 FNYEAQ. In nucleotides, the CDR3 is TGTGCCAGCAGCCTCGAGGGGGGAACACCCCTCCAAGAGACCCAGTACTTC. It codes for CASSLEGGTPLQETQYF.

This clonotype has just a few counts. The chain carries TRBV7-6 and TRBJ2-3; no firm D call. CDR1 and CDR2 (germline): SGHVS, FNYEAQ. The CDR3 is 13 amino acids. V was clipped by 3 bases and J by 0 bases, with 4 bases between them. CDR3 sequence reads: CASSFPSTDTQYF. The CDR3 DNA follows: TGTGCCAGCAGCTTTCCGAGCACAGATACGCAGTATTTT.

This clonotype was recorded many times. V and J are TRBV7-9 and TRBJ2-1, with 8 nucleotides matching TRBD2. CDR1 and CDR2 (germline): SEHNR, FQNEAQ (reference sequence). The CDR3 length is 18 residues. The J segment lost 2 bases and the V segment lost 6 bases, leaving 15 bases of the junction unmatched. The CDR3 loop reads CASSFPTKAGDTYNEQFF. The CDR3 DNA reads TGTGCCAGCAGTTTTCCTACAAAAGCGGGGGATACCTACAATGAGCAGTTCTTC. The whole variable domain, remainder taken from reference TRBV7-9 and TRBJ2-1, is DTGVSQNPRHKITKRGQNVTFRCDPISEHNRLYWYRQTLGQGPEFLTYFQNEAQLEKSRLLSDRFSAERPKGSFSTLEIQRTEQGDSAMYLCASSFPTKAGDTYNEQFFGPGTRLTVL.

This chain uses TRBV20-1 with TRBJ2-1; possibly TRBD2 for D (7 bases). From germline, CDR1 is DFQATT and CDR2 SNEGSKA (reference sequence). V lost 0 bases and J lost 8, with 14 bases in between. The CDR3 runs 14 residues. The CDR3 loop is CSARDVRGGDEQFF. The DNA of the CDR3 is TGCAGTGCTAGAGATGTGAGGGGGGGCGATGAGCAGTTCTTC.

This clonotype was picked up a small number of times. The J gene is TRBJ2-1, the V gene TRBV12-3 or TRBV12-4, with D perhaps TRBD1 (5 bases). This CDR3 has 12 residues. The ends were cut back, 3 bases at V and 9 bases at J, with 9 bases in the middle. The CDR3 sequence: CASSFGASEQFF. CDR3 DNA sequence: TGTGCCAGCAGTTTTGGGGCTAGTGAGCAGTTCTTC.